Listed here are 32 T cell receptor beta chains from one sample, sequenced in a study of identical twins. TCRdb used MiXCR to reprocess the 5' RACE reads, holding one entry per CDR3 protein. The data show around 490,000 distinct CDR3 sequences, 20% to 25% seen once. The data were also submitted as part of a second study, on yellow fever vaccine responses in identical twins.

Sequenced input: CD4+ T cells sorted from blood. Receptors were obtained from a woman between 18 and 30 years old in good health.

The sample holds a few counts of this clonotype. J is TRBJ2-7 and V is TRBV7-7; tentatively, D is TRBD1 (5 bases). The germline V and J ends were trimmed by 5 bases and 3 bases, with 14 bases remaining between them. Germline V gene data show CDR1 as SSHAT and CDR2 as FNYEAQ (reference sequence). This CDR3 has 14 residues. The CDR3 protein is CASSESQGNYEQYF. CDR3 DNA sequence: TGTGCCAGCAGCGAATCTCAGGGCAACTACGAGCAGTACTTC.

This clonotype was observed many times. The CDR3 DNA sequence: TGTGCCAGCAGCAGCCTCGGGGGGTACAATGAGCAGTTCTTC. It specifies CASSSLGGYNEQFF. V gene TRBV3-1 combines with J gene TRBJ2-1, with 7 nucleotides matching TRBD2. CDR3 length equals 14 residues. V lost 5 bases to trimming and J lost 4 bases; unmatched junction nucleotides: 5. Germline CDR1 is LGHDT and CDR2 is YNNKEL (reference sequence).

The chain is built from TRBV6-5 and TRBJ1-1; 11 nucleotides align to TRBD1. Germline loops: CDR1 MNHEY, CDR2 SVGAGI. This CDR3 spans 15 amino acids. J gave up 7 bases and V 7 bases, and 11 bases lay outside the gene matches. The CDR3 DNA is TGTGCCAGCATTACCGGAGGACAGGGGGCTGTTGAAGCTTTCTTT. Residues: CASITGGQGAVEAFF.

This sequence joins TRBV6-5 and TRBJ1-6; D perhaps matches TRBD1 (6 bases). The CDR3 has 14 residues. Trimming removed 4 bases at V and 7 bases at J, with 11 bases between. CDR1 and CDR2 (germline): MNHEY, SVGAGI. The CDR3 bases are TGTGCCAGCAGTTTCCGGGACAAGAATTCACCCCTCCACTTT. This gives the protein CASSFRDKNSPLHF.

Here the CDR3 reads CSARDSSGSAYEQYF. The CDR3 DNA sequence: TGCAGTGCTAGAGATTCTAGCGGGTCGGCCTACGAGCAGTACTTC. The genes are TRBV20-1 and TRBJ2-7, with 8 bases that match TRBD2. The germline gives CDR1 DFQATT, CDR2 SNEGSKA (reference sequence). Germline trimming cut 0 bases from V and 2 bases from J; bases unmatched to any gene: 6. This CDR3 region has 15 residues.

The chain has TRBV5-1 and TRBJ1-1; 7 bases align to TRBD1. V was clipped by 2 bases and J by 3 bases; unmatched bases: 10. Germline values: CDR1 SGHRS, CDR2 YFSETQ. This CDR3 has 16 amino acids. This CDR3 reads CASSLGDRRRDTEAFF. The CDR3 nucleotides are TGCGCCAGCAGCTTAGGGGACAGACGAAGGGACACTGAAGCTTTCTTT.

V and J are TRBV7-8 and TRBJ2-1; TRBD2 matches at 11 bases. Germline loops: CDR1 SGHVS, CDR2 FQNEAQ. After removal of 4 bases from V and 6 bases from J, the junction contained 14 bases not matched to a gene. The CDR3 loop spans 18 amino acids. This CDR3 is CASSSTLGLAAAGNEQFF. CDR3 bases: TGTGCCAGCAGCTCCACCTTGGGACTAGCGGCTGCTGGCAATGAGCAGTTCTTC.

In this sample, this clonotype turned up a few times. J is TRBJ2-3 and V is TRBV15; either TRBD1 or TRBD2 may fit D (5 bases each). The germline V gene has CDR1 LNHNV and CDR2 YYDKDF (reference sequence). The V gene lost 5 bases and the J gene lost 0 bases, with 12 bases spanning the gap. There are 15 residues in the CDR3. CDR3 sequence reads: CATSRGDPSTDTQYF. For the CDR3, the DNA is TGTGCCACCAGCCGAGGGGACCCGAGCACAGATACGCAGTATTTT.

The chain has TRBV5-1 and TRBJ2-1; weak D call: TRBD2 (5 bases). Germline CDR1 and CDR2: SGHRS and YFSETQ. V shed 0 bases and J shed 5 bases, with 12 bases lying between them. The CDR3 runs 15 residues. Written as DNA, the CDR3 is TGCGCCAGCAGCTTGGGAAGGACTTATGACAATGAGCAGTTCTTC. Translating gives CASSLGRTYDNEQFF.

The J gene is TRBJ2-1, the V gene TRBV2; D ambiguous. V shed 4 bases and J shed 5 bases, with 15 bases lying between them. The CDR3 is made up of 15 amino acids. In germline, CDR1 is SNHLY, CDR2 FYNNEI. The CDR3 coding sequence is TGTGCCAGCAGTGCGTTAGGGCGTACAAACAATGAGCAGTTCTTC. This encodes CASSALGRTNNEQFF. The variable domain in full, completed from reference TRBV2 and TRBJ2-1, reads EPEVTQTPSHQVTQMGQEVILRCVPISNHLYFYWYRQILGQKVEFLVSFYNNEISEKSEIFDDQFSVERPDGSNFTLKIRSTKLEDSAMYFCASSALGRTNNEQFFGPGTRLTVL.

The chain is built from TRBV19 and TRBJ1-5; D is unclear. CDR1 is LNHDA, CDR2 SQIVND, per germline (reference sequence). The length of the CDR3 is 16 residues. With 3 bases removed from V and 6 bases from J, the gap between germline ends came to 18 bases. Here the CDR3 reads CASSIPSITWGQPQHF. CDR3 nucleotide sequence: TGTGCCAGTAGTATTCCCTCAATCACCTGGGGTCAGCCCCAGCATTTT.

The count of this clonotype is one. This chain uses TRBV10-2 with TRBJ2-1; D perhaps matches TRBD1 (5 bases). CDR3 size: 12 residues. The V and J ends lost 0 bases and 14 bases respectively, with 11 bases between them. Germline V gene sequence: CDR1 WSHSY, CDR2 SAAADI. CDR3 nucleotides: TGCGCCAGCAGTGAGTCGGGGATAGGGGAGTTCTTC. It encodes CASSESGIGEFF.

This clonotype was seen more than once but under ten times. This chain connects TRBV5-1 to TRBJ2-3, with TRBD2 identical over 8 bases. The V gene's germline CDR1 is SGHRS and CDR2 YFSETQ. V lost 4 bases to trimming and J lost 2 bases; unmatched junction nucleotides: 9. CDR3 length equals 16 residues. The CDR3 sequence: CASSPASGGNTDTQYF. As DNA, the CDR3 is TGCGCCAGCAGCCCAGCCAGCGGGGGAAACACAGATACGCAGTATTTT.

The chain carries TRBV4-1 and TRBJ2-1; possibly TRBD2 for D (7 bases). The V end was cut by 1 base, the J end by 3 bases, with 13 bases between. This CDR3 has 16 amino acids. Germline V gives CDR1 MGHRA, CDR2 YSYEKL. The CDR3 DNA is TGCGCCAGCAGCCAAGGAGGGGGGGGCCTCTACAATGAGCAGTTCTTC. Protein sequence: CASSQGGGGLYNEQFF.

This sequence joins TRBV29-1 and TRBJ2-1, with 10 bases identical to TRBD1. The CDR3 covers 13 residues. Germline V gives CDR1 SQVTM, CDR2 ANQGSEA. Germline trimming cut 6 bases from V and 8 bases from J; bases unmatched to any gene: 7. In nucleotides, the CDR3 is TGCAGCGTGCCTCGACAGGGGGCCTATGAGCAGTTCTTC. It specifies CSVPRQGAYEQFF.

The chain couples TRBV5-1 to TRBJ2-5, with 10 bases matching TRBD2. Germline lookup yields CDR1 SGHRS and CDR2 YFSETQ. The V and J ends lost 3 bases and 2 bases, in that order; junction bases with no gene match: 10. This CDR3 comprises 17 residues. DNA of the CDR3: TGCGCCAGCAGCTCGGCCAGGGGTAGCGGGGGGCAAGAGACCCAGTACTTC. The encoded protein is CASSSARGSGGQETQYF.

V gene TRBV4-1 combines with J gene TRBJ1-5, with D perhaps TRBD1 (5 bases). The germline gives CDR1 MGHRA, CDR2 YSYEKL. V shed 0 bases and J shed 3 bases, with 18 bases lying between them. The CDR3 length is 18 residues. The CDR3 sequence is CASSQELGQGNPNQPQHF. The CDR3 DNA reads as TGCGCCAGCAGCCAAGAATTGGGGCAGGGTAACCCCAATCAGCCCCAGCATTTT.

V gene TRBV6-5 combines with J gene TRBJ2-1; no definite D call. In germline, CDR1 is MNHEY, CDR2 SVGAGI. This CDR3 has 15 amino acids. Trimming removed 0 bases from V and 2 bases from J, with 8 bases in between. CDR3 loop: CASSYSPSPYNEQFF. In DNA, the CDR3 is TGTGCCAGCAGTTACTCCCCCTCGCCCTACAATGAGCAGTTCTTC.

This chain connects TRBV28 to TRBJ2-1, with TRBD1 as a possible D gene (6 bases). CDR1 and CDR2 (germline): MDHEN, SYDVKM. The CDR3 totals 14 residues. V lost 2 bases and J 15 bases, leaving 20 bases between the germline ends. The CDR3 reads CASSLPRAGASLFF. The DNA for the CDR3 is TGTGCCAGCAGTTTACCCCGCGCAGGGGCGAGCTTGTTCTTC.

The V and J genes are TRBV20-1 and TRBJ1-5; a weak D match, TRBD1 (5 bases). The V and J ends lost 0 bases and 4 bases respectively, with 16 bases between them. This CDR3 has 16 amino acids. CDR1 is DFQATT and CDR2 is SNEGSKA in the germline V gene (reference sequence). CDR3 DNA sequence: TGCAGTGCTAGAGATCTGGGGCGGGCTATTAATCAGCCCCAGCATTTT. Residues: CSARDLGRAINQPQHF.

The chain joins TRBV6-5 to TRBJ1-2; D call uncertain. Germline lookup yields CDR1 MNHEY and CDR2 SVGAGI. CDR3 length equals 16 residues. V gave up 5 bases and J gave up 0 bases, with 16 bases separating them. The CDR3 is CASSHETAVTNYGYTF. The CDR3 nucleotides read TGTGCCAGCAGTCACGAGACGGCCGTTACTAACTATGGCTACACCTTC.

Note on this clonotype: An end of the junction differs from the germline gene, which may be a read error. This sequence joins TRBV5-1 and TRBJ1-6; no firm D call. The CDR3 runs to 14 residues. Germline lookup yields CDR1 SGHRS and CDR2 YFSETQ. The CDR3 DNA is TGCGCCAGCAGCTTGGGGCCAGCTGATTCACACCTCCACTTT. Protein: CASSLGPADSHLHF.

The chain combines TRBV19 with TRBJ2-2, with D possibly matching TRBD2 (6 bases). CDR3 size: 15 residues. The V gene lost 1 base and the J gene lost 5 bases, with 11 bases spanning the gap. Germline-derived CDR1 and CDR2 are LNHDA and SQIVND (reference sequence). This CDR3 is CASSIGGSGTGELFF. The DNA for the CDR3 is TGTGCCAGTAGTATAGGGGGGAGCGGGACCGGGGAGCTGTTTTTT.

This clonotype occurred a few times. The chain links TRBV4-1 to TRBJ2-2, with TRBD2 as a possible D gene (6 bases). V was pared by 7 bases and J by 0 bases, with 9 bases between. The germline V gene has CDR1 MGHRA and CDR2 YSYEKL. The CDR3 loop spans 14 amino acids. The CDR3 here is CASMRDPNTGELFF. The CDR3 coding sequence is TGCGCCAGCATGCGGGATCCGAACACCGGGGAGCTGTTTTTT.

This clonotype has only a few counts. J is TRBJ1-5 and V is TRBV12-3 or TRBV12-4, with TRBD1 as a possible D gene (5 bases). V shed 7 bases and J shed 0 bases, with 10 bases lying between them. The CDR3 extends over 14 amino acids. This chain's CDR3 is CASIRGASNQPQHF. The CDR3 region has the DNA TGTGCCAGCATAAGAGGGGCTAGCAATCAGCCCCAGCATTTT.

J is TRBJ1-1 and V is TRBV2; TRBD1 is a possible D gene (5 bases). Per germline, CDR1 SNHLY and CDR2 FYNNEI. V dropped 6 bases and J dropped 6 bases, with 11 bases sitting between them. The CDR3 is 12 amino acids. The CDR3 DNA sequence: TGTGCCAGCAGGGGGGATACAGCTGAAGCTTTCTTT. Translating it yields CASRGDTAEAFF.

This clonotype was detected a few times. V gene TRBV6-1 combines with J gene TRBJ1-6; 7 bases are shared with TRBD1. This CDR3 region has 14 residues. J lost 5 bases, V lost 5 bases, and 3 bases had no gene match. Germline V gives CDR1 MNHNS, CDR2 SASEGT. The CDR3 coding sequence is TGTGCCAGCAGTACCGGGACAGATAATTCACCCCTCCACTTT. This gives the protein CASSTGTDNSPLHF.

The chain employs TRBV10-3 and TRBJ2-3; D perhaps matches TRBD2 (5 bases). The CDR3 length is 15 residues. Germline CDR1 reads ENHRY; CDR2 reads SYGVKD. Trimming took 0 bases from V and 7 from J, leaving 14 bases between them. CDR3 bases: TGTGCCATCAGTGAGTCCAAACTGTTCGGGAATACGCAGTATTTT. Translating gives CAISESKLFGNTQYF.

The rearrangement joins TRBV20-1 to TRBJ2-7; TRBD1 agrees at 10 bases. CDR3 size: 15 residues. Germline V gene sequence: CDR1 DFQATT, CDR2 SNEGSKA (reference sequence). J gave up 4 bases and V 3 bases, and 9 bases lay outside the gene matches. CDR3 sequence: CSARRPGTGAYEQYF. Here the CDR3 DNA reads TGCAGTGCTAGGAGGCCCGGGACAGGGGCATACGAGCAGTACTTC.

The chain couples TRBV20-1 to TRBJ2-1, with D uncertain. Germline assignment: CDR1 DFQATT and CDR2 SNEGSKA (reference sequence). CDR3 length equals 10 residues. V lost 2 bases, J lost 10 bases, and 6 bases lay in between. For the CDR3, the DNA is TGCAGTGCTAGACGACTCGAGCAGTTCTTC. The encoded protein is CSARRLEQFF.

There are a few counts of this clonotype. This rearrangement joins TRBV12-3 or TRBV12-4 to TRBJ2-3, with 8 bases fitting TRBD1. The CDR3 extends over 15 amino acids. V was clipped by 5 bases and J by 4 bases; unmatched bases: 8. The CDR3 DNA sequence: TGTGCCAGCAGTCCCCAGGACAGGGTGGCAGATACGCAGTATTTT. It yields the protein CASSPQDRVADTQYF.

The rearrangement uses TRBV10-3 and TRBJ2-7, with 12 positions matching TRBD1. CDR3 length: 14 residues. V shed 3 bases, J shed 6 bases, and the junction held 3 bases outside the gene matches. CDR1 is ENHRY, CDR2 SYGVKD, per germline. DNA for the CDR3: TGTGCCATCAGTGAAGGGACAGGGGGCGGCGAGCAGTACGTC. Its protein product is CAISEGTGGGEQYV.